The sample holds a few counts of the clone carrying this T cell receptor (beta chain). Its antigen is undetermined. TCRdb analysed the 5' RACE reads with MiXCR anew, one entry per CDR3 protein. The sample consists of some 250,000 distinct CDR3 sequences, 20% to 30% of them appearing once. These data belong to a study of CD8 T cells in ankylosing spondylitis. Whole-study results and caveats: CD8+ by phenotype, disease-linked clones were relatively rare in peripheral blood.

CDR1 DFQATT and CDR2 SNEGSKA come from the germline V gene (reference sequence). Trimming took off 0 bases at V and 6 bases at J, with 22 bases between the two ends. This CDR3 has 17 residues. The source is a male donor with ankylosing spondylitis or in good health (not recorded which). The chain has TRBV20-1 and TRBJ2-3; weak D call: TRBD2 (7 bases). The sequenced sample consisted of blood, either unsorted or a sorted T cell fraction (not recorded which). CDR3 DNA sequence: TGCAGTGCTAGAGATTTTCGGGGGGCAAGGGCTAGGGATACGCAGTATTTT. Residues: CSARDFRGARARDTQYF.